The rows below give T cell receptor beta chains drawn from one sample of a study of T-cell memory formation after mild COVID-19. TCRdb recomputed calls from the 5' RACE reads with MiXCR, one row per CDR3 protein. This sample has under 40,000 distinct CDR3 sequences, with about 6.1% found just once. The sequencing input was PBMCs or a T cell subset sorted from them (not recorded which). The source of these receptors is an adult who had mild COVID-19 (a few samples of this study predate the infection). Cell type and time point are not known. Both conserved end residues are part of each CDR3. The order of the fields is D gene, clone size, J gene, V gene, CDR3 DNA, CDR3 protein. A D gene is named only where the DNA matches it firmly. A clone size is listed for some rows: how often the clone was seen (once, few, many), or a class if it is expanded.

>TRBD1|few|TRBJ1-5|TRBV7-2
TGTGCCAGCAGCTCCCGACAGGGGGGCAATCAGCCCCAGCATTTT
CASSSRQGGNQPQHF
>TRBD2|-|TRBJ2-5|TRBV20-1
TGCAGTGCCATAGCGGGGGCCCTCGGGACCCAGTACTTC
CSAIAGALGTQYF
>TRBD2|many|TRBJ2-1|TRBV6-1
TGTGCCAGCAGTGAATCAAGACTAGCGGGAGAAAATGAGCAGTTCTTC
CASSESRLAGENEQFF
>TRBD2|many|TRBJ2-1|TRBV28
TGTGCCAGCAGTTTAAAAGGGTTCGGGAGGGTTTACAATGAGCAGTTCTTC
CASSLKGFGRVYNEQFF
>TRBD2|-|TRBJ2-7|TRBV27
TGTGCCAGCAGTCAACCAGGTCGCGGGGGGTCCGGCGAGCAGTACTTC
CASSQPGRGGSGEQYF
>TRBD2|few|TRBJ2-1|TRBV20-1
TGCAGTGCTAATAGCGGGGGGAGCTCCTACAATGAGCAGTTCTTC
CSANSGGSSYNEQFF
>-|many|TRBJ2-1|TRBV3-1
TGTGCCAGCAGCCATTGGGGGAGGGAGCAGTTCTTC
CASSHWGREQFF
>-|-|TRBJ2-7|TRBV2
TGTGCCAGCAGATCCCTACTTGAAGGTACCTACGAGCAGTACTTC
CASRSLLEGTYEQYF
>-|-|TRBJ1-2|TRBV10-3
TGTGCCATCAGCGGGACGGATTATGGCTACACCTTC
CAISGTDYGYTF
>-|many|TRBJ2-1|TRBV11-2
TGTGCCAGCAGTAGCTTAACGGGGAGCTCCTACAATGAGCAGTTCTTC
CASSSLTGSSYNEQFF
>-|many|TRBJ2-1|TRBV6-5
TGTGCCAGCAGTGAAGACTTCGCGGGGAGCTCCTACAATGAGCAGTTCTTC
CASSEDFAGSSYNEQFF
>-|few|TRBJ1-2|TRBV20-1
TGCAGTGCTATTGAGGGGCACCGTGGCTACACCTTC
CSAIEGHRGYTF
>-|many|TRBJ2-7|TRBV12-3/TRBV12-4
TGTGCCAGCAGTTTCGATCGCTACGAGCAGTACTTC
CASSFDRYEQYF
>TRBD1|few|TRBJ2-5|TRBV6-1
TGTGCCAGCACCATAGGGACAGGGGGCGGCGAGACCCAGTACTTC
CASTIGTGGGETQYF
>TRBD1|many|TRBJ1-1|TRBV29-1
TGCAGCGCCCGACAGGGGAGGACTGAAGCTTTCTTT
CSARQGRTEAFF
>-|many|TRBJ1-1|TRBV2
TGTGCCAGCAGTGAAGCGCGTGGGGGGCTCAGGACTGAAGCTTTCTTT
CASSEARGGLRTEAFF
>-|-|TRBJ2-1|TRBV9
TGTGCCAGCAGCCCCGACTTGCGAGGGTGGGATGAGCAGTTCTTC
CASSPDLRGWDEQFF
>-|few|TRBJ2-3|TRBV18
TGTGCCAGCTCACCAAGGGGGTTTAGCACAGATACGCAGTATTTT
CASSPRGFSTDTQYF
>-|few|TRBJ1-2|TRBV7-9
TGTGCCAGCAGCTTAAACCTTGCTTATGGCTACACCTTC
CASSLNLAYGYTF
>TRBD1|many|TRBJ2-1|TRBV7-3
TGTGCCAGCAGCAAGACAGGGGGCTCAGCGGGAGTGGTGTTCTTC
CASSKTGGSAGVVFF
>TRBD1|few|TRBJ1-1|TRBV6-6
TGTGCCAGCAGTTGGGGAACCCGGCAGGGGGCAGCAAACACTGAAGCTTTCTTT
CASSWGTRQGAANTEAFF
>TRBD1|few|TRBJ2-3|TRBV7-3
TGTGCCAGCCGACCAGACAGGGGGAGGGCGACAGATACGCAGTATTTT
CASRPDRGRATDTQYF
>-|many|TRBJ2-3|TRBV7-8
TGTGCCAGCAGCTTAGCTCGGGCTGGAGGTTTCGCAGATACGCAGTATTTT
CASSLARAGGFADTQYF
>TRBD1|few|TRBJ1-4|TRBV2
TGTGCCAGCAGGTGGACAGGGCCTAATGAAAAACTGTTTTTT
CASRWTGPNEKLFF
>-|many|TRBJ2-1|TRBV5-1
TGCGCCAGCAGCCCCGGGACGGATGAGCAGTTCTTC
CASSPGTDEQFF
>TRBD2|many|TRBJ2-1|TRBV7-6
TGTGCCAGCAGCTTTAGGCTAGCGGGGGGGGCTGCCAATGAGCAGTTCTTC
CASSFRLAGGAANEQFF
>-|-|TRBJ1-5|TRBV24-1
TGTGCCTCCGGAGTCAGGCAGCCCCAGCATTTT
CASGVRQPQHF
>-|-|TRBJ2-5|TRBV20-1
TGCAGTGCCGGAGAGTCGACTATCGAGACCCAGTACTTC
CSAGESTIETQYF
>-|many|TRBJ2-7|TRBV5-1
TGCGCCAGCAGAAGGGCCTCCGTAGAATCCTACGAGCAGTACTTC
CASRRASVESYEQYF
>TRBD1|few|TRBJ2-6|TRBV10-3
TGTGCCATCAGCCCGACAGGGGCGGGGGGGGCCAACGTCCTGACTTTC
CAISPTGAGGANVLTF
>-|few|TRBJ2-1|TRBV24-1
TGTGCCACCAGTGATTATAAAAGTAATGAGCAGTTCTTC
CATSDYKSNEQFF
>-|many|TRBJ2-2|TRBV3-1
TGTGCCAGCAGTCGCCCGGGACCCAACACCGGGGAGCTGTTTTTT
CASSRPGPNTGELFF
>-|few|TRBJ2-6|TRBV19
TGTGCCAGTAGTCCTGGGGACGGCGGATGGGGGGCCAACGTCCTGACTTTC
CASSPGDGGWGANVLTF
>-|many|TRBJ1-2|TRBV29-1
TGCAGCGTGGCGGGGGATTATGGCTACACCTTC
CSVAGDYGYTF
>-|few|TRBJ2-7|TRBV6-5
TGTGCCAGCAGTTACTCAAGCTTCTCAAGCTCCTACGAGCAGTACTTC
CASSYSSFSSSYEQYF
>-|many|TRBJ2-3|TRBV12-3/TRBV12-4
TGTGCCAGCAGTTACACAGATACGCAGTATTTT
CASSYTDTQYF
>TRBD2|many|TRBJ2-7|TRBV3-1
TGTGCCAGCAGCCAAGCCGGGACTAGCTACGAGCAGTACTTC
CASSQAGTSYEQYF
>-|few|TRBJ1-1|TRBV3-1
TGTGCCAGCAGCCAAACGTCCAGGAAGAAAGCTTTCTTT
CASSQTSRKKAFF
>-|many|TRBJ2-1|TRBV11-2
TGTGCCAGCAGCTTAAAAAGGGTATACAATGAGCAGTTCTTC
CASSLKRVYNEQFF
>-|-|TRBJ1-1|TRBV7-3
TGTGCCAGCAGCCCGGGGGGCCCGAGCACTGAAGCTTTCTTT
CASSPGGPSTEAFF
>-|-|TRBJ2-5|TRBV18
TGTGCCAGCTCAAGGGGGGCTCCGGAGACCCAGTACTTC
CASSRGAPETQYF
>TRBD2|many|TRBJ2-7|TRBV29-1
TGCAGCGGCGGACTAGCGGGAGCAGGAGAGCAGTACTTC
CSGGLAGAGEQYF
>TRBD2|many|TRBJ2-1|TRBV6-5
TGTGCCAGCAGCCGAGACAGAACGGGAGGGACTAGCGGAGCTACCCGTGAGCAGTTCTTC
CASSRDRTGGTSGATREQFF
>-|many|TRBJ2-7|TRBV6-6
TGTGCCAGCAGTTACTCGATCGGACCCTACGAGCAGTACTTC
CASSYSIGPYEQYF
>-|many|TRBJ1-1|TRBV20-1
TGCAGTGCTAGAGATTTTATGGCGCAGGTGCGAACTGAAGCTTTCTTT
CSARDFMAQVRTEAFF
>-|many|TRBJ1-1|TRBV4-3
TGCGCCAGCAGCCAAGAGGTGGAGGACACTGAAGCTTTCTTT
CASSQEVEDTEAFF
>-|few|TRBJ1-1|TRBV6-6
TGTGCCAGCAGTCACCGGGCCACACCGGGCACTGAAGCTTTCTTT
CASSHRATPGTEAFF
>-|many|TRBJ2-3|TRBV5-6
TGTGCCAGCAGCTTTGTCGGCACAGATACGCAGTATTTT
CASSFVGTDTQYF
>-|many|TRBJ2-5|TRBV28
TGTGCCAGCAGTCTACTAGCCCGGGCAGAGACCCAGTACTTC
CASSLLARAETQYF
>TRBD2|many|TRBJ2-2|TRBV5-1
TGCGCCAGCAGCTTGGAAGCCCGCCGAGCACTAGCGGCGAACACCGGGGAGCTGTTTTTT
CASSLEARRALAANTGELFF
>TRBD1|many|TRBJ2-7|TRBV7-6
TGTGCCAGCAGCTTATCGGCGGCAGGGGGAAGCTACGAGCAGTACTTC
CASSLSAAGGSYEQYF
>-|few|TRBJ2-3|TRBV12-3/TRBV12-4
TGTGCCAGCGCTTTTGGCGGGGTGACAGATACGCAGTATTTT
CASAFGGVTDTQYF
>-|-|TRBJ2-3|TRBV5-1
TGCGCCAGCAGCGCCAGCTGGGGCCGCCCCACAGATACGCAGTATTTT
CASSASWGRPTDTQYF
>-|-|TRBJ2-7|TRBV12-5
TGTGCTAGTGGTTTGCCTCACAGGGGGGGAAGCGAGCAGTACTTC
CASGLPHRGGSEQYF